This T cell receptor beta chain was sequenced for a study of cytomegalovirus exposure and HLA in healthy donors. Study-level background: Early release data held 85 million or so unique TCRs from HLA-typed donors. Notes on the study in general: TCR beta sequences reportedly predicted most subjects' HLA-A and HLA-B alleles accurately. The study carried out a later analysis of TCR beta sequences. It associated around 17,000 of them with specific HLA alleles at a false discovery rate of 0.05.

V was trimmed by 2 bases and J by 1 base, leaving 9 bases between them. Per the germline V gene, CDR1 is MNHEY and CDR2 is SMNVEV (reference sequence). This CDR3 region has 16 residues. The count of this clone is one. The antigen remains undetermined. Primers: 60 Vbeta forward and 13 Jbeta reverse. The method was immunoSEQ multiplex PCR; TCRdb's version includes in-frame clones alone and lacks a portion of them. Of 200,000 to 250,000 clones listed, around 89% were seen once; the top ten hold approximately 1%. Healthy individuals who donated bone marrow served as the donors. The chain combines TRBV27 with TRBJ2-6, with TRBD2 as a possible D gene (5 bases). Sequenced: PBMCs. This receptor was obtained from a woman younger than 35 in good health and CMV-seronegative. This CDR3 is CASSLLGRSGANVLTF. In nucleotides, the CDR3 is TGTGCCAGCAGTTTACTAGGGAGATCTGGGGCCAACGTCCTGACTTTC.